This T cell receptor beta chain was identified during a study of response to subunit inactivated influenza vaccine. A note on this clonotype: Its antigen is not identified.

The CDR3 contains 15 residues. CDR1 and CDR2 (germline): MGHRA, YSYEKL. Trimming removed 4 bases from V and 1 base from J, with 14 bases in between. Study results and limitations: The authors put forward the suggestion that each seasonal influenza vaccination may bring in only a limited number of new T cells.

In TCRdb, the RT-PCR reads were re-called with MiXCR into one record per CDR3 protein. This sample yields around 570,000 distinct CDR3 sequences, of which around 8% are seen a single time; over 10% belongs to the top ten. Sequencing was performed on PBMCs from blood, taken around 25 months after vaccination. The J gene is TRBJ2-7, the V gene TRBV4-1; TRBD2 is a possible D gene (6 bases). The receptor was isolated from a man in his fifties or sixties who received an inactivated influenza vaccine. Here the CDR3 reads CASSPGAGYSYEQYF. The CDR3 bases are TGCGCCAGCAGCCCCGGGGCGGGGTATTCCTACGAGCAGTACTTC.